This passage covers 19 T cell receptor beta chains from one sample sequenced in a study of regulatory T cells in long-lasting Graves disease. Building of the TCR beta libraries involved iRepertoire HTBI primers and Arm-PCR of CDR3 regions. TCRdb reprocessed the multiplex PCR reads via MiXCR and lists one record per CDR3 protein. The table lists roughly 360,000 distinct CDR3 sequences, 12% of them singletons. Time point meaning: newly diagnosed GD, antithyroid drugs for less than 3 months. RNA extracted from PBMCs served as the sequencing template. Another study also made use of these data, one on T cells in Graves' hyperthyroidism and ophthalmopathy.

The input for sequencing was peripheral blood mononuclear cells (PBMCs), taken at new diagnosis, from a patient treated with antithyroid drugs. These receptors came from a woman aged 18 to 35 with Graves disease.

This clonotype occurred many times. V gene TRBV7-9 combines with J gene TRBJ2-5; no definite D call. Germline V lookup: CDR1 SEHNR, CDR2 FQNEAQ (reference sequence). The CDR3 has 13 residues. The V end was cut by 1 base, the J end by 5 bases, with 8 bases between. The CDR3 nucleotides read TGTGCCAGCAGCTTAGAACTGAGGGAGACCCAGTACTTC. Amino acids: CASSLELRETQYF.

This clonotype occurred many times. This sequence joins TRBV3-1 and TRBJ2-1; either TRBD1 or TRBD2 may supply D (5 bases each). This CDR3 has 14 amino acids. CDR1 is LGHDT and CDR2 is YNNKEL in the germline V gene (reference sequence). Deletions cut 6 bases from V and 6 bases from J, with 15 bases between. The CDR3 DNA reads TGTGCCAGCAGTGGGACCAGTAAATCCAATGAGCAGTTCTTC. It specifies CASSGTSKSNEQFF.

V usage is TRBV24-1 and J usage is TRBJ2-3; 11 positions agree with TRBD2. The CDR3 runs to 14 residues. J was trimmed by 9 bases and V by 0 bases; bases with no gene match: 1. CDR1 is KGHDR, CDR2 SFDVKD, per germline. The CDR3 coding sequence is TGTGCCACCAGTGATTTGTCTAGCGGGGGGACGCAGTATTTT. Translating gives CATSDLSSGGTQYF.

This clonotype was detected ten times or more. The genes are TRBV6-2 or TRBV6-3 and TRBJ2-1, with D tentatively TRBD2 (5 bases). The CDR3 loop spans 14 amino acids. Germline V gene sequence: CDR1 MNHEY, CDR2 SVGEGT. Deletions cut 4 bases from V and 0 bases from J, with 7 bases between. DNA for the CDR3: TGTGCCAGCAGTTGGGAGAGCTCCTACAATGAGCAGTTCTTC. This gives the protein CASSWESSYNEQFF.

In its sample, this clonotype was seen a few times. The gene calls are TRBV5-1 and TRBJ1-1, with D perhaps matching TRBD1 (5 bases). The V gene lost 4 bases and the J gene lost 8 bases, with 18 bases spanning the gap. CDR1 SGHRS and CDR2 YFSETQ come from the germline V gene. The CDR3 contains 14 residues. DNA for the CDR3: TGCGCCAGCAGCCCGAACGCAGACGGGGCCGAAGCTTTCTTT. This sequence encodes CASSPNADGAEAFF.

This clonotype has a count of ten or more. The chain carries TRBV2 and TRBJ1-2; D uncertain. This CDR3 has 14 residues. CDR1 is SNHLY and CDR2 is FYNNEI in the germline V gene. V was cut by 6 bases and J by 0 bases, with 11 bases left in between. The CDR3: CASREHLSNYGYTF. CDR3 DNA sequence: TGTGCCAGCAGGGAACACCTCTCTAACTATGGCTACACCTTC.

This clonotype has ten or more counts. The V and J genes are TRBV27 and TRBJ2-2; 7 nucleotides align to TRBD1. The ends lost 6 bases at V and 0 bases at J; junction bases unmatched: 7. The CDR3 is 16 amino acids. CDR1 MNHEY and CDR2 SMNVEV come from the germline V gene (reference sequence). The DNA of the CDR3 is TGTGCCAGCAGCCCCTGGGACAGAGCGAACACCGGGGAGCTGTTTTTT. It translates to CASSPWDRANTGELFF.

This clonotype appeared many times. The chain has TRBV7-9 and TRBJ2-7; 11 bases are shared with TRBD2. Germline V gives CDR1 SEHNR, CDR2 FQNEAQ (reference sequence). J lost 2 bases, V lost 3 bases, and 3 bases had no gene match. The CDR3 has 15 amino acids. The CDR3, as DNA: TGTGCCAGCAGCTTTAGCGGGGGGGCCCCCTACGAGCAGTACGTC. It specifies CASSFSGGAPYEQYV.

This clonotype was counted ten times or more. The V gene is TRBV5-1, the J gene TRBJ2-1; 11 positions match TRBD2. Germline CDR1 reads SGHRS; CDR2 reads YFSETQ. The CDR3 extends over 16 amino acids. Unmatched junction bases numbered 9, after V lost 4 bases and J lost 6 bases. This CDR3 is CASSRLLAGVGNEQFF. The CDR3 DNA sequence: TGCGCCAGCAGCCGCTTACTAGCGGGAGTCGGCAATGAGCAGTTCTTC.

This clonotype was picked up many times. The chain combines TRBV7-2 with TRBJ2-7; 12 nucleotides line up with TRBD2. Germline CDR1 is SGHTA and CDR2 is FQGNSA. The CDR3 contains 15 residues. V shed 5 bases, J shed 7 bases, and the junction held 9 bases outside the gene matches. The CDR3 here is CASSARLAGVDEQYF. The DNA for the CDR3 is TGTGCCAGCAGCGCCCGACTAGCGGGAGTGGATGAGCAGTACTTC.

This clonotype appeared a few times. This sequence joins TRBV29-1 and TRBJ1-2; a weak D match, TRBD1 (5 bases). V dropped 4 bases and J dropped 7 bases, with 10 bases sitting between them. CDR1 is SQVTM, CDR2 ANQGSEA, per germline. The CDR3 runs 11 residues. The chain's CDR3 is CSVAVGGGYTF. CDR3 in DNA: TGCAGCGTTGCTGTGGGGGGTGGCTACACCTTC.

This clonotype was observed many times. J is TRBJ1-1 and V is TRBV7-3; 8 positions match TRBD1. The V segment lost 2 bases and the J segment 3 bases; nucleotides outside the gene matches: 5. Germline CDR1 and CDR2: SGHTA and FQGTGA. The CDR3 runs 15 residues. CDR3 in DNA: TGTGCCAGCAGCTTACAGGCAGGGGGCTACACTGAAGCTTTCTTT. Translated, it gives CASSLQAGGYTEAFF.

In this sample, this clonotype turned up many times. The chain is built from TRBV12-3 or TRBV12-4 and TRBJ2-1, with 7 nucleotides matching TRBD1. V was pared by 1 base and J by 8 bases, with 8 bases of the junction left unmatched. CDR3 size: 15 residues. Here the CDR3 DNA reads TGTGCCAGCAGTTTAGGAGGGAACAGGGGCGATGAGCAGTTCTTC. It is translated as CASSLGGNRGDEQFF.

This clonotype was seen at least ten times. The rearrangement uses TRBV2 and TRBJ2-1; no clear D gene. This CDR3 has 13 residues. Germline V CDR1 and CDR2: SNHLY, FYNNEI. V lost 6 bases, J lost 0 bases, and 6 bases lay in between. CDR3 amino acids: CASRSSSYNEQFF. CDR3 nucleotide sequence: TGTGCCAGCAGATCAAGCTCCTACAATGAGCAGTTCTTC.

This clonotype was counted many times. CDR3 sequence reads: CASSSHSGPLTYNEQFF. The DNA for the CDR3 is TGTGCCAGCAGCTCTCATAGCGGACCCTTAACCTACAATGAGCAGTTCTTC. The chain recombines TRBV12-3 or TRBV12-4 with TRBJ2-1; D possibly corresponds to TRBD2 (6 bases). V lost 6 bases and J 2 bases, leaving 20 bases between the germline ends. There are 17 residues in the CDR3.

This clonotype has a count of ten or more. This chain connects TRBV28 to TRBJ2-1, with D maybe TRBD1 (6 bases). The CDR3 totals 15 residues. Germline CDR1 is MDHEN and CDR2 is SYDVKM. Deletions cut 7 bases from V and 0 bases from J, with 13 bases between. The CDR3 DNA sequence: TGTGCCAGCATCCCAGGGGCTAGCTCCTACAATGAGCAGTTCTTC. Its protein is CASIPGASSYNEQFF.

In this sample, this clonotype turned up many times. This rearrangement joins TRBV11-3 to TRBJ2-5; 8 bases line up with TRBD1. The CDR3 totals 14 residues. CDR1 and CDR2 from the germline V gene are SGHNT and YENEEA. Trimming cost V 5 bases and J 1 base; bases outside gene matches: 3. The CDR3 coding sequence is TGTGCCAGCAGCCCCGGGACAGGCCAAGAGACCCAGTACTTC. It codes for CASSPGTGQETQYF.

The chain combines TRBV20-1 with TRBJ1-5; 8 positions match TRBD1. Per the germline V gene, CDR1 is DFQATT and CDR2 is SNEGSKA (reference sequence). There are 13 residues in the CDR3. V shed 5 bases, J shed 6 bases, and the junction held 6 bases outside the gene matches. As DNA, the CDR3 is TGCAGTGCTCGTACAGGGGGTATTCAGCCCCAGCATTTT. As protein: CSARTGGIQPQHF.

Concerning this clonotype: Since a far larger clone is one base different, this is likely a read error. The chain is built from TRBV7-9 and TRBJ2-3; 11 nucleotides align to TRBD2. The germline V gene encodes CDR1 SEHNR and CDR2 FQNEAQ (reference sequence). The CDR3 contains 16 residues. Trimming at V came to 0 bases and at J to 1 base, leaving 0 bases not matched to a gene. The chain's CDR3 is CASSLALAGGTDTQYF. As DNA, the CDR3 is TGTGCCAGCAGCTTAGCACTAGCGGGGGGCACAGATACGCAGTATTTT.